Sequencing of this TCR beta chain was carried out in a study of resident and recirculating memory T cells in vitiligo. At the level of the study: Samples were epidermis from two lesional and two nonlesional sites, plus PBMCs.

The V end lost 6 bases, the J end lost 10 bases, and 15 bases lay between the germline ends. Per the germline V gene, CDR1 is MNHNY and CDR2 is SVGAGI (reference sequence). The CDR3 has 13 residues. Stability required unchanged lesions during the previous 6 months. As regards this clone: The target antigen is unknown.

Assay: immunoSEQ multiplex PCR; the TCRdb copy retains only in-frame clones and omits some. The sample contains more than 35,000 clones, 80% to 95% of which appear only once. Findings and caveats of the study: Different lesions suggested infiltration by different T cell clones. Vitiligo lesions lacked a unique dominant clone, and clonality varied.

This clonotype was sampled from a male donor with vitiligo. Material for sequencing was blood. The J gene is TRBJ1-4, the V gene TRBV6-6; D gene uncertain. Written as DNA, the CDR3 is TGTGCCAGCAGCCCCAGACCTGAGGGAAAACTGTTTTTT. This translates into CASSPRPEGKLFF.